A single sample is the source of the 3 T cell receptor beta chains below, sequenced in a study of follicular helper T cells after annual influenza vaccination. Clones were sequenced by immunoSEQ multiplex PCR, and TCRdb holds only the in-frame ones, with some missing. This table has roughly 9,000 clones, under 90% appearing once. The time point is: 2014-2015 season, 7 days after vaccination. The sequencing used CXCR5- memory CD4+ T cells sorted from blood, collected 7 days after influenza vaccination. These receptors were obtained from an adult who received the influenza vaccine.

This chain uses TRBV23-1 with TRBJ1-5; D is ambiguous. TRBV23-1 is designated an ORF whose function remains uncertain. V was clipped by 6 bases and J by 3 bases, with 6 bases between them. This CDR3 has 12 residues. In nucleotides, the CDR3 is TGCGCCAGCAGGGCGGACAATCAGCCCCAGCATTTT. Translated: CASRADNQPQHF.

In DNA, the CDR3 is TGTGCCAGCAGCTTAGAGGCCGGGGGGGAGCTGTTTTTT. This gives the protein CASSLEAGGELFF. The rearrangement links TRBV7-2 to TRBJ2-2; unclear D gene. Deletions cut 1 base from V and 8 bases from J, with 8 bases between. This CDR3 spans 13 amino acids. Germline CDR1 and CDR2: SGHTA and FQGNSA. Looking up the rest from reference TRBV7-2 and TRBJ2-2 gives the full variable domain: GAGVSQSPSNKVTEKGKDVELRCDPISGHTALYWYRQSLGQGLEFLIYFQGNSAPDKSGLPSDRFSAERTGGSVSTLTIQRTQQEDSAVYLCASSLEAGGELFFGEGSRLTVL.

The rearrangement uses TRBV18 and TRBJ2-1, with 15 bases that match TRBD2. CDR3 size: 16 residues. J was trimmed by 8 bases and V by 4 bases; bases with no gene match: 6. Germline V gene sequence: CDR1 KGHSH, CDR2 LQKENI. CDR3 amino acids: CASSQGLAGGTYEQFF. The CDR3 DNA is TGTGCCAGCTCACAAGGACTAGCGGGGGGGACTTATGAGCAGTTCTTC. The variable domain in full, with the rest retrieved from reference TRBV18 and TRBJ2-1, is NAGVMQNPRHLVRRRGQEARLRCSPMKGHSHVYWYRQLPEEGLKFMVYLQKENIIDESGMPKERFSAEFPKEGPSILRIQQVVRGDSAAYFCASSQGLAGGTYEQFFGPGTRLTVL.